This T cell receptor beta chain derives from a study of T cell repertoires in cytomegalovirus infection. Overall study: Public TCR beta signatures provided an indication of both CMV infection and a matching HLA type.

Each CDR3 protein is one row after TCRdb ran MiXCR on the reads. The profile covers about 900,000 distinct CDR3 sequences, with 30% to 40% appearing a single time and around 15% taken by the ten largest. The table lists this clonotype with a count of one. Its matching antigen is unknown. The CDR3 totals 15 residues. V was clipped by 4 bases and J by 2 bases; unmatched bases: 7. Germline V gene sequence: CDR1 MGHRA, CDR2 YSYEKL. This clonotype was sampled from a human donor in good health (CMV status not recorded). Some clones in this sample may be carry-over from other donors' samples. The specimen was cultured CD8+ T cells from PBMCs, collected from culture after CMV antigen stimulation. V and J are TRBV4-1 and TRBJ2-5, with 7 positions matching TRBD1. Here the CDR3 DNA reads TGCGCCAGCAGCCCTTACCCGGGACAGCAAGAGACCCAGTACTTC. It codes for CASSPYPGQQETQYF.